A single sample is the source of the 9 T cell receptor beta chains below, sequenced in a study of blood T cell repertoires in COVID-19. TCRdb keeps only in-frame clones here, not all; method: immunoSEQ multiplex PCR. Of around 300,000 clones in the sample, 88% are singletons; the top ten hold 1.5% to 2%. The material sequenced was peripheral blood. The source is a woman younger than 45 with COVID-19, enrolled during active disease.

This sequence joins TRBV27 and TRBJ2-7; possible D gene TRBD1, 6 bases. From germline, CDR1 is MNHEY and CDR2 SMNVEV (reference sequence). CDR3 length: 13 residues. V was shortened by 0 bases and J by 8 bases, with 11 bases between the two germline ends. The CDR3 loop is CASSLSLGTQQYF. CDR3 nucleotides: TGTGCCAGCAGTTTATCGCTAGGGACACAGCAGTACTTC.

This clone was recorded only once. This rearrangement joins TRBV19 to TRBJ2-3, with D possibly being TRBD2 (6 bases). This CDR3 region has 16 residues. Per the germline V gene, CDR1 is LNHDA and CDR2 is SQIVND (reference sequence). Trimming took off 4 bases at V and 4 bases at J, with 18 bases between the two ends. The CDR3 DNA sequence: TGTGCCAGTAGTACCGCAGGAGGGAAGCAGGCAGATACGCAGTATTTT. It specifies CASSTAGGKQADTQYF. Drawing the rest from reference TRBV19 and TRBJ2-3, the complete variable domain is DGGITQSPKYLFRKEGQNVTLSCEQNLNHDAMYWYRQDPGQGLRLIYYSQIVNDFQKGDIAEGYSVSREKKESFPLTVTSAQKNPTAFYLCASSTAGGKQADTQYFGPGTRLTVL.

This rearrangement joins TRBV3-1 (or the pseudogene TRBV3-2) to TRBJ2-2, with D hard to call. There are 16 residues in the CDR3. The V end lost 0 bases, the J end lost 1 base, and 9 bases lay between the germline ends. Germline V gene data show CDR1 as LGHDT and CDR2 as YNNKEL (reference sequence). CDR3 residues: CASSQERGMNTGELFF. The CDR3 DNA reads TGTGCCAGCAGCCAAGAGAGAGGAATGAACACCGGGGAGCTGTTTTTT.

This clone occurred once. The rearrangement links TRBV3-1 (or the pseudogene TRBV3-2) to TRBJ2-1; 10 positions match TRBD1. Germline V gives CDR1 LGHDT, CDR2 YNNKEL (reference sequence). There are 22 residues in the CDR3. J was trimmed by 8 bases and V by 2 bases; bases with no gene match: 27. The CDR3 DNA is TGTGCCAGCAGCCAAACAAGCCCTCAAGCCTTCGGGGGACAGGGGTTGGTTGATGAGCAGTTCTTC. Translation: CASSQTSPQAFGGQGLVDEQFF.

V gene TRBV12-3 or TRBV12-4 combines with J gene TRBJ2-7; tentatively, D is TRBD1 (5 bases). The CDR3 has 13 amino acids. V was shortened by 5 bases and J by 6 bases, with 14 bases between the two germline ends. The CDR3 DNA reads TGTGCCAGCAGTCGCAACAGGTGGGGCGAGCAGTACTTC. Its translation is CASSRNRWGEQYF.

This clone was seen a few times. The rearrangement links TRBV18 to TRBJ1-1; D gene unclear. Trimming stripped 2 bases from V and 1 base from J, with 11 bases between. Germline CDR1 reads KGHSH; CDR2 reads LQKENI. The CDR3 has 15 amino acids. The CDR3 region has the DNA TGTGCCAGCTCACCATCGAGGTCTAAGAACACTGAAGCTTTCTTT. This translates into CASSPSRSKNTEAFF.

The chain recombines TRBV7-9 with TRBJ2-2; D is unresolved. The CDR3 is 14 residues long. Between the trimmed V and J ends, which lost 5 bases and 10 bases, there was a span of 17 bases. CDR1 and CDR2 (germline): SEHNR, FQNEAQ (reference sequence). The CDR3 here is CASSDFGDPKELFF. In DNA, the CDR3 is TGTGCCAGCAGCGACTTCGGCGACCCCAAGGAGCTGTTTTTT.

CDR3 protein: CASSQLRGGNQPQHF. The CDR3 DNA reads TGTGCCAGCAGCCAGCTCAGGGGTGGCAATCAGCCCCAGCATTTT. The rearrangement uses TRBV7-8 and TRBJ1-5; tentative D call: TRBD1 (6 bases). The germline V gene encodes CDR1 SGHVS and CDR2 FQNEAQ. This CDR3 spans 15 amino acids. Trimming removed 5 bases at V and 2 bases at J, with 13 bases between. The whole variable domain, filled in from reference TRBV7-8 and TRBJ1-5, reads GAGVSQSPRYKVAKRGQDVALRCDPISGHVSLFWYQQALGQGPEFLTYFQNEAQLDKSGLPSDRFFAERPEGSVSTLKIQRTQQEDSAVYLCASSQLRGGNQPQHFGDGTRLSIL.

The V call is TRBV19, the J call TRBJ1-6; TRBD1 matches at 8 bases. This CDR3 has 15 residues. The V gene end was trimmed by 7 bases and the J gene end by 7 bases; junction bases not matched to a gene: 9. Germline V lookup: CDR1 LNHDA, CDR2 SQIVND (reference sequence). CDR3 residues: CASTIGNRGNSPLHF. For the CDR3, the DNA is TGTGCCAGTACAATTGGCAACAGGGGGAATTCACCCCTCCACTTT.